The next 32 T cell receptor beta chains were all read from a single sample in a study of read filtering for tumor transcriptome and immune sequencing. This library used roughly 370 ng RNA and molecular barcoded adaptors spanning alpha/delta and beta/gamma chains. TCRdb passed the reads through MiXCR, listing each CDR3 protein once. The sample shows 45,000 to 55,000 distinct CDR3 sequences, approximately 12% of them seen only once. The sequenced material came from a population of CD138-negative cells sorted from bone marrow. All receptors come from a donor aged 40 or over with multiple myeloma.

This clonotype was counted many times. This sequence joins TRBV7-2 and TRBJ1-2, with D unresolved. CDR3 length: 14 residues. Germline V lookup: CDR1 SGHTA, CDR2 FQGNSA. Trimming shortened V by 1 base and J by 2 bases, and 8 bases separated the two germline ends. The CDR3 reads CASSLDMANYGYTF. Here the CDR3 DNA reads TGTGCCAGCAGCTTAGACATGGCCAACTATGGCTACACCTTC.

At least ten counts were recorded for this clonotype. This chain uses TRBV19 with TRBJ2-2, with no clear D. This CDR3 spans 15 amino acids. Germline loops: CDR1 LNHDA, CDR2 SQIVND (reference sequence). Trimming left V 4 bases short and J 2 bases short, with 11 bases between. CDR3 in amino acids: CASSTQLTNTGELFF. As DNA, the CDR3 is TGTGCCAGTAGTACCCAACTTACTAACACCGGGGAGCTGTTTTTT.

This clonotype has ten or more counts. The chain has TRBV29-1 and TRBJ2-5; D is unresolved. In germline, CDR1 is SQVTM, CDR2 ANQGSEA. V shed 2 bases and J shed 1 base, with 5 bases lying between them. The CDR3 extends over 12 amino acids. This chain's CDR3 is CSVERAQETQYF. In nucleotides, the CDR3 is TGCAGCGTTGAACGGGCCCAAGAGACCCAGTACTTC.

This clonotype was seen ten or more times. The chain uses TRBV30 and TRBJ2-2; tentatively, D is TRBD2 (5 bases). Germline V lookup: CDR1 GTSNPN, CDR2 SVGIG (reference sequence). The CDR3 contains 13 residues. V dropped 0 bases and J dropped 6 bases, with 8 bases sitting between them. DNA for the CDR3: TGTGCCTGGAGTGTGAGGCGGGCCGGGGAGCTGTTTTTT. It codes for CAWSVRRAGELFF.

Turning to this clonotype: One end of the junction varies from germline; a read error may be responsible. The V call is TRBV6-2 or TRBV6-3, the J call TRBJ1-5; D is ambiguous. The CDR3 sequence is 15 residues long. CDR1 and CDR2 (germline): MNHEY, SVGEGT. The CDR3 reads CASSYHLGFGQPQHF. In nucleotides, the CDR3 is TGCGCCAGCAGTTACCATTTGGGATTTGGGCAGCCCCAGCATTTT.

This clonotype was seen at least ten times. CDR3 nucleotide sequence: TGTGCCAGCAGCTTAGGGGGACAGGGGGCCTATGGCTACACCTTC. It is translated as CASSLGGQGAYGYTF. The chain is built from TRBV7-8 and TRBJ1-2; 12 bases align to TRBD1. Looked up from germline, CDR1 is SGHVS and CDR2 is FQNEAQ. After removal of 1 base from V and 4 bases from J, the junction contained 1 base not matched to a gene. CDR3 length: 15 residues.

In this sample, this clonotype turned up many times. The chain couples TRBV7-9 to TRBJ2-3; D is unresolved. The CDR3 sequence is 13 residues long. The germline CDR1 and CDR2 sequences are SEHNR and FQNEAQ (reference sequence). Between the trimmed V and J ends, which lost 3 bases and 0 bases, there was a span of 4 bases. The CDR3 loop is CASSLYSTDTQYF. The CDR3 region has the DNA TGTGCCAGCAGCTTGTACAGCACAGATACGCAGTATTTT.

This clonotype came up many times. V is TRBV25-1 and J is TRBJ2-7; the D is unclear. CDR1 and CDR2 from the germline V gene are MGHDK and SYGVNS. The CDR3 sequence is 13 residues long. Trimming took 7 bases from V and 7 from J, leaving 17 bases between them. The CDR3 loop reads CASTDYFLREQYF. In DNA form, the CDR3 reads TGTGCCAGCACTGATTACTTTTTACGGGAGCAGTACTTC.

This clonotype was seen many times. CDR3 bases: TGTGCCAGCAGTCACCGGGACAGGGCCGAGGATCAAGAGACCCAGTACTTC. This gives the protein CASSHRDRAEDQETQYF. V usage is TRBV27 and J usage is TRBJ2-5; 9 bases agree with TRBD1. This CDR3 region has 17 residues. Germline V gives CDR1 MNHEY, CDR2 SMNVEV (reference sequence). V shed 5 bases and J 2 bases; nucleotides not matched to a gene: 12.

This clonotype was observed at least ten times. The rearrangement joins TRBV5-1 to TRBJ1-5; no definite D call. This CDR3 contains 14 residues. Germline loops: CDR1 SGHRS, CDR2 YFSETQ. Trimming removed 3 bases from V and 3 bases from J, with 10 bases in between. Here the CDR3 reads CASSYDGPNQPQHF. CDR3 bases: TGCGCCAGCAGCTATGACGGACCCAATCAGCCCCAGCATTTT.

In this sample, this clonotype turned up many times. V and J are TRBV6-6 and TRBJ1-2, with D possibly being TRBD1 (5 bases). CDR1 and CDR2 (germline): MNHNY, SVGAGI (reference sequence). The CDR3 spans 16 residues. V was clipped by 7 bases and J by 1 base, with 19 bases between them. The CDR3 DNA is TGTGCCAGCATCGTATCCCTCTCAAGGGGTAACTATGGCTACACCTTC. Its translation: CASIVSLSRGNYGYTF.

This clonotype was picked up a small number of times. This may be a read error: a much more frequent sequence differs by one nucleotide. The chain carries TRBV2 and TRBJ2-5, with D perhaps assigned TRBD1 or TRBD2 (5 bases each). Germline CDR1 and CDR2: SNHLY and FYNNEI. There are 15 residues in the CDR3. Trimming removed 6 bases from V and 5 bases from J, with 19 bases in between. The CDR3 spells CASRRGRGLKETQYF. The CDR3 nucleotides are TGTGCCAGCAGACGAGGACGGGGCCTCAAGGAGACCCAGTACTTC.

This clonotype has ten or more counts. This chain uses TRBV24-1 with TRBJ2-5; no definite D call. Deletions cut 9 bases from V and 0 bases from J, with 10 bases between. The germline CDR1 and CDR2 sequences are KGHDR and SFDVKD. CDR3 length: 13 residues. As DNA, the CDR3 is TGTGCCACCTTCGATCCAGACCAAGAGACCCAGTACTTC. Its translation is CATFDPDQETQYF.

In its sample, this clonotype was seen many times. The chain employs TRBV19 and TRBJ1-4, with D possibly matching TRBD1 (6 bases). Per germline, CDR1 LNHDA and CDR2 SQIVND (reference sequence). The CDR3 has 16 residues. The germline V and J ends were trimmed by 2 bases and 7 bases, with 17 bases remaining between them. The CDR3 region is CASSIRLGGTSEKLFF. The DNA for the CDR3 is TGTGCCAGTAGTATACGCTTAGGAGGGACAAGTGAAAAACTGTTTTTT.

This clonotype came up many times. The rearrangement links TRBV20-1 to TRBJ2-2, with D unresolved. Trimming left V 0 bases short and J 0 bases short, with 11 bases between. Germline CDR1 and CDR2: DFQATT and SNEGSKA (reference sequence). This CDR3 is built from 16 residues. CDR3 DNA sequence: TGCAGTGCTAGAGACGGGCGTACTGCGAACACCGGGGAGCTGTTTTTT. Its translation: CSARDGRTANTGELFF.

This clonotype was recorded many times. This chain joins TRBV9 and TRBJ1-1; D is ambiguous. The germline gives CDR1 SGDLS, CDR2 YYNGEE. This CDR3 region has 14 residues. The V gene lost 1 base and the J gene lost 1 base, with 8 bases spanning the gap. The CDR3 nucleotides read TGTGCCAGCAGCGTATCACACCAGAACACTGAAGCTTTCTTT. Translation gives CASSVSHQNTEAFF.

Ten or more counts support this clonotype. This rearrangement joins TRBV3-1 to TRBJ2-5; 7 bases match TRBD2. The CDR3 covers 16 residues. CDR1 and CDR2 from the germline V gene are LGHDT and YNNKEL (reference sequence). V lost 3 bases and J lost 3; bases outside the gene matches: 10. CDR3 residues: CASSHIAGPLKETQYF. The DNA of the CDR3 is TGTGCCAGCAGCCACATAGCGGGTCCCCTTAAAGAGACCCAGTACTTC.

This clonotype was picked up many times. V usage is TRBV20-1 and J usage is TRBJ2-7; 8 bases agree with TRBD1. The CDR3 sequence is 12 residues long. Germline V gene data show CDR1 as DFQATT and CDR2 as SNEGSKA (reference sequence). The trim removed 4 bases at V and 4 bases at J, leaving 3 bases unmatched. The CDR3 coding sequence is TGCAGTGCTACAGGGGGCAGTTACGAGCAGTACTTC. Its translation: CSATGGSYEQYF.

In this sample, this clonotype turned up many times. CDR3 nucleotides: TGCAGTGCTAGAGAGGGTGGAGGAAGGACTAATGAAAAACTGTTTTTT. This gives the protein CSAREGGGRTNEKLFF. V and J are TRBV20-1 and TRBJ1-4; D gene ambiguous. The CDR3 length is 16 residues. Deletions cut 0 bases from V and 2 bases from J, with 13 bases between. Germline assignment: CDR1 DFQATT and CDR2 SNEGSKA (reference sequence).

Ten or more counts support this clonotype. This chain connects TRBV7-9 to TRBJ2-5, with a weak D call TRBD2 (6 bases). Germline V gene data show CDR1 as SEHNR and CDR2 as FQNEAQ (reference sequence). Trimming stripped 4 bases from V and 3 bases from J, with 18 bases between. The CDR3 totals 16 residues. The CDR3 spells CASSSLSLAEKETQYF. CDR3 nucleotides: TGTGCCAGCAGCTCATTATCCTTAGCGGAAAAAGAGACCCAGTACTTC.

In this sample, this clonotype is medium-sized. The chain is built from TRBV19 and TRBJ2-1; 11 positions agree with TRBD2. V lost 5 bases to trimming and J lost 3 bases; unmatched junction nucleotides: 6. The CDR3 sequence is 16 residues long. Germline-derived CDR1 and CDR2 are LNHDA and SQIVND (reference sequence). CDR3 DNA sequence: TGTGCCAGTAGTGTGGGACTAGCGGCCCTCTACAATGAGCAGTTCTTC. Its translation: CASSVGLAALYNEQFF.

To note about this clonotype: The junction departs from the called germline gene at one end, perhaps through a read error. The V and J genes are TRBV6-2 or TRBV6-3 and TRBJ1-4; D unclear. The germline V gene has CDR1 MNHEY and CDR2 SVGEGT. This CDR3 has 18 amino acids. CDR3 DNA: TGTGCCAGCGGTTACTCAAAGAGTGGCAGTTGGGAAGGCGAAAAACTGTTTTTT. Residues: CASGYSKSGSWEGEKLFF.

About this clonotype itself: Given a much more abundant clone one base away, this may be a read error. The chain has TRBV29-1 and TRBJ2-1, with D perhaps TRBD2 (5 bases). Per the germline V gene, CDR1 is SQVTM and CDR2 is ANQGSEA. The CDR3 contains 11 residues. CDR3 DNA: TGCAGCGTTGTCGACTACAATGAGCAGCTCTTC. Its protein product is CSVVDYNEQLF.

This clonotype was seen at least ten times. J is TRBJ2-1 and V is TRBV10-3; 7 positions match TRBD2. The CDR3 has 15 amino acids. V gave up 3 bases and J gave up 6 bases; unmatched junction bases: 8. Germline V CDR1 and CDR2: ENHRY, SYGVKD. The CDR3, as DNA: TGTGCCATCAGTGATATTCCAGCGGGGTCCAATGAGCAGTTCTTC. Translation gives CAISDIPAGSNEQFF.

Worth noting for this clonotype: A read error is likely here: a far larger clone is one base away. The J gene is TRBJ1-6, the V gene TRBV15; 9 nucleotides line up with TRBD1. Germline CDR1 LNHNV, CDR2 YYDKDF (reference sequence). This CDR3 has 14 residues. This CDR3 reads CATSLGQGEEVALF. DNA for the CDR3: TGTGCCACCAGCTTGGGACAGGGAGAGGAGGTGGCTCTCTTT.

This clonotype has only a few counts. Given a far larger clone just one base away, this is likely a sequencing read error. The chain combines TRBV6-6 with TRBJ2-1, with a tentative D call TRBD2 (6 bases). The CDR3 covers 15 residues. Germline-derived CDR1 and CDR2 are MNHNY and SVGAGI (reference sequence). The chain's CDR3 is CASKKVSGSYNKQFF. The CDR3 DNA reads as TGTGCCAGCAAGAAGGTTAGCGGCTCCTACAATAAGCAGTTCTTC.

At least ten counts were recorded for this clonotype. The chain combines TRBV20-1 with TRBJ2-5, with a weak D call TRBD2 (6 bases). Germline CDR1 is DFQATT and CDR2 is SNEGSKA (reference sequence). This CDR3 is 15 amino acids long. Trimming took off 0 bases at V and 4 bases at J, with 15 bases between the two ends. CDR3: CSAREFTTSRETQYF. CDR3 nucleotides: TGCAGTGCTAGAGAATTTACGACTAGTAGAGAGACCCAGTACTTC.

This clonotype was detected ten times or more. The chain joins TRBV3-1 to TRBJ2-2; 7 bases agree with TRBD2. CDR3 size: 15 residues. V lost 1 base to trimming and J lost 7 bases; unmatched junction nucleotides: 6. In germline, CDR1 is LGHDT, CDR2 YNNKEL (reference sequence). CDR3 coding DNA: TGTGCCAGCAGCCAAGCCGGCGGGAGAGGCGGGGAGCTGTTTTTT. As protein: CASSQAGGRGGELFF.

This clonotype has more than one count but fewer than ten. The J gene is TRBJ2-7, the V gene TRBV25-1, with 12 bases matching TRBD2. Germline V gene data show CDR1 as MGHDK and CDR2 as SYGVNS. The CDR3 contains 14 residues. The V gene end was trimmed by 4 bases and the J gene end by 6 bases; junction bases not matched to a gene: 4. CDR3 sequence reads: CASSVGLAGSEQYF. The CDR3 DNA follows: TGTGCCAGCAGTGTGGGACTAGCGGGTAGCGAGCAGTACTTC.

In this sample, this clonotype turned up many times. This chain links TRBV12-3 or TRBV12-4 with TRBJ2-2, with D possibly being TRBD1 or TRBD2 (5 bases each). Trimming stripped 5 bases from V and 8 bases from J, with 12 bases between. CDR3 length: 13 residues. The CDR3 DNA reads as TGTGCCAGCAGTCTAGGGACGGAGGGGGAGCTGTTTTTT. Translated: CASSLGTEGELFF.

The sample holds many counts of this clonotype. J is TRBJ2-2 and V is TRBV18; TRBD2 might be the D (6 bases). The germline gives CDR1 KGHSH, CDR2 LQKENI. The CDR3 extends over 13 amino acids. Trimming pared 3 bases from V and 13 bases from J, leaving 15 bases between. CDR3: CASSPGSGGTLFF. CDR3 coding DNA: TGTGCCAGCTCACCGGGCAGCGGAGGGACGCTGTTTTTT.

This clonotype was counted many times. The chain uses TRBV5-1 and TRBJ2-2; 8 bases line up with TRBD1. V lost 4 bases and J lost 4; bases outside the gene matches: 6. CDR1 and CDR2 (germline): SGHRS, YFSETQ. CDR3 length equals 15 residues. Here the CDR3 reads CASSTGQGGTGELFF. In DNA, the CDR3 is TGCGCCAGCAGCACCGGACAGGGAGGCACCGGGGAGCTGTTTTTT.